This T cell receptor beta chain was captured in a study of somatic mutations in T cells in chronic GVHD (dated by TCRdb to 2019 to 2021). A word on this clone: Its antigen is currently not known. Per-nucleotide qualities are absent, and no much larger clonotype sits a single base away.

Genomic DNA was isolated and then used for TCRbeta deep sequencing. The immunoSEQ assay, provided as a commercial service, was used for both TCRbeta CDR3 sequencing and the initial data processing. Concerning the study's data processing: IMGT was used to annotate V, D, J genes, while reads were demultiplexed, adapter and primer sequences were stripped out, and similar clones were merged through frequency-ratio clustering. TCRdb re-hosts the immuneACCESS table, in-frame sequences only. Its copies lack some clones; in the studies checked, an unresolved V gene accounts for under half of them, and the cause for the rest is not known. V, J and clone size were drawn from that table, and D and trimming were deduced from the DNA. This sample comprises 11,000 to 15,000 clones, more than 75% of them detected only once. The ten largest clones add up to approximately 31% of the sample. For sorting, staining was performed with anti-CD3, anti-CD4, anti-CD8 and a Vbeta20 antibody from the IOTest Beta Mark kit on a FACSAria III, and a purity above 98% was achieved. Mononuclear cells were isolated by Ficoll-Paque PLUS density gradient centrifugation from peripheral blood that had been collected in sodium heparin tubes. Before TCRbeta deep sequencing, the CD4+ Vbeta20+, CD4+ Vbeta20-, and CD8+ T cell fractions were FACS-sorted.

Counted from cysteine to phenylalanine, this CDR3 has 14 amino acids. The only DNA kept is the CDR3, 42 bases in frame from the first base. Trimming removed 7 bases from V and 3 bases from J; the gene matches leave 6 bases unexplained. The CDR1 and CDR2 encoded by the germline V gene (reference sequence) are LNHDA and SQIVND. The chain is assembled from TRBV19 and TRBJ1-1; the central 9 bases match TRBD1. Sequences were obtained from Vbeta20-negative CD4+ T cells from blood. Taken with the paper, the label for cell subset or site translates to: CD4+ T cells sorted as TCR Vbeta20 negative by flow cytometry. This TCR was sampled from a male patient aged 45-60 years with chronic graft-versus-host disease. After a transplant, some T cells may have been passed on by the graft donor. The nucleotide sequence reads TGTGCCAGTACCAAAAGACAGGGGGACACTGAAGCTTTCTTT. The resulting protein is CASTKRQGDTEAFF.